This TCR beta chain emerged from a study of blood T cell repertoires in COVID-19. Two negative PCRs, clearance, or symptom resolution were required of recovered Cohort 3 donors. The CDR3 is 15 amino acids. Germline CDR1 is LNHDA and CDR2 is SQIVND (reference sequence). The V segment lost 5 bases and the J segment 0 bases; nucleotides outside the gene matches: 5. Generated by immunoSEQ multiplex PCR, the TCRdb table keeps only in-frame clones and is missing some. The sample records hundreds of thousands of clones, less than 85% being singletons. The sample consisted of PBMCs or T cells enriched from blood (not recorded which). The sequence derives from a man between 35 and 55 years old who had recovered from COVID-19. The chain recombines TRBV19 with TRBJ2-3, with 7 bases lining up with TRBD1. The DNA of the CDR3 is TGTGCCAGTAGTCCCCGGGACAGCAGCACAGATACGCAGTATTTT. Translated, it gives CASSPRDSSTDTQYF. Drawing the rest from reference TRBV19 and TRBJ2-3, the complete variable domain is DGGITQSPKYLFRKEGQNVTLSCEQNLNHDAMYWYRQDPGQGLRLIYYSQIVNDFQKGDIAEGYSVSREKKESFPLTVTSAQKNPTAFYLCASSPRDSSTDTQYFGPGTRLTVL.